These 21 T cell receptor beta chains were all obtained from the same sample, sequenced in a study of human T cells and chemical hapten exposure. Time point noted: pre-sensitization, week 0. The sample's treatment: therapeutic diphenylcyclopropenone sensitization with weekly scalp DPC. From the RACE reads, TCRdb called clonotypes with MiXCR, one entry per CDR3 protein. The sample yields about 290,000 distinct CDR3 sequences, approximately 7.5% seen once. The sample was whole blood, taken in connection with sensitization to the hapten diphenylcyclopropenone (DPC). The receptor source for this set is a man aged 18 to 29 with alopecia areata. Some clones in this sample may be carry-over from other donors' samples.

V is TRBV5-1 and J is TRBJ1-2; TRBD1 matches 9 bases. This CDR3 spans 14 amino acids. From germline, CDR1 is SGHRS and CDR2 YFSETQ. Unmatched junction bases numbered 6, after V lost 5 bases and J lost 4 bases. CDR3 sequence reads: CASRSGTGPYGYTF. Here the CDR3 DNA reads TGCGCCAGCAGGTCCGGGACAGGGCCCTATGGCTACACCTTC.

The chain combines TRBV4-1 with TRBJ2-4; D is unresolved. Trimming took 1 base from V and 1 from J, leaving 17 bases between them. The germline V gene has CDR1 MGHRA and CDR2 YSYEKL. The CDR3 sequence is 18 residues long. The CDR3: CASSQAEEANVAKNIQYF. DNA for the CDR3: TGCGCCAGCAGCCAAGCTGAAGAGGCCAACGTGGCCAAAAACATTCAGTACTTC.

In its sample, this clonotype was seen many times. V is TRBV7-8 and J is TRBJ2-3; D is tentatively TRBD1 or TRBD2 (6 bases each). Per germline, CDR1 SGHVS and CDR2 FQNEAQ. This CDR3 comprises 13 residues. Deletions cut 3 bases from V and 9 bases from J, with 13 bases between. The CDR3 reads CASSFLIGGTQYF. The CDR3 DNA reads as TGTGCCAGCAGCTTCTTGATCGGGGGCACGCAGTATTTT.

This clonotype appeared a few times. V gene TRBV6-2 or TRBV6-3 combines with J gene TRBJ2-1, with 12 bases that match TRBD2. J was trimmed by 4 bases and V by 6 bases; bases with no gene match: 4. The germline V gene encodes CDR1 MNHEY and CDR2 SVGEGT. This CDR3 comprises 15 residues. As DNA, the CDR3 is TGTGCCAGCAGCTCTAGCGGGGGGGCGTACAATGAGCAGTTCTTC. It yields the protein CASSSSGGAYNEQFF.

This chain connects TRBV19 to TRBJ2-6; 8 nucleotides line up with TRBD1. The CDR3 length is 15 residues. Trimming cost V 5 bases and J 2 bases; bases outside gene matches: 2. Per germline, CDR1 LNHDA and CDR2 SQIVND (reference sequence). CDR3 residues: CASSGDRPGANVLTF. DNA for the CDR3: TGTGCCAGTAGTGGGGACAGGCCTGGGGCCAACGTCCTGACTTTC.

The CDR3 is CASSSSGENTGELFF. In nucleotides, the CDR3 is TGCGCCAGCAGCTCCAGCGGGGAAAACACCGGGGAGCTGTTTTTT. The chain uses TRBV5-1 and TRBJ2-2, with 7 bases that match TRBD2. Germline V gene lookup returns CDR1 SGHRS and CDR2 YFSETQ. J gave up 2 bases and V 3 bases, and 4 bases lay outside the gene matches. The CDR3 is made up of 15 amino acids.

The rearrangement links TRBV9 to TRBJ1-2; 7 bases agree with TRBD1. Looked up from germline, CDR1 is SGDLS and CDR2 is YYNGEE. The CDR3 length is 15 residues. V shed 4 bases, J shed 3 bases, and the junction held 9 bases outside the gene matches. CDR3 sequence (DNA): TGTGCCAGCAGCCCACAGGGACAGTCAGACTATGGCTACACCTTC. It translates to CASSPQGQSDYGYTF.

The chain employs TRBV3-1 and TRBJ1-3; D call uncertain. The V end lost 6 bases, the J end lost 2 bases, and 11 bases lay between the germline ends. The CDR3 runs to 14 residues. Germline CDR1 reads LGHDT; CDR2 reads YNNKEL (reference sequence). The DNA of the CDR3 is TGTGCCAGCAGTTCCGGAGGACCTGGAAACACCATATATTTT. Translating gives CASSSGGPGNTIYF. Complete variable domain (other parts from reference TRBV3-1 and TRBJ1-3): DTAVSQTPKYLVTQMGNDKSIKCEQNLGHDTMYWYKQDSKKFLKIMFSYNNKELIINETVPNRFSPKSPDKAHLNLHINSLELGDSAVYFCASSSGGPGNTIYFGEGSWLTVV.

The gene calls are TRBV6-6 and TRBJ1-1; D unclear. The CDR3 is 13 amino acids. Germline V gene data show CDR1 as MNHNY and CDR2 as SVGAGI (reference sequence). V lost 4 bases, J lost 10 bases, and 16 bases lay in between. The CDR3 region is CASSSPEPSGAFF. CDR3 sequence (DNA): TGTGCCAGCAGTTCTCCGGAACCCTCGGGAGCTTTCTTT.

The chain couples TRBV6-5 to TRBJ1-6; D uncertain. The CDR3 extends over 14 amino acids. V lost 0 bases, J lost 9 bases, and 9 bases lay in between. CDR1 is MNHEY, CDR2 SVGAGI, per germline. CDR3 in DNA: TGTGCCAGCAGTTACTCGAGTGCAGGTTCACCCCTCCACTTT. Amino acids: CASSYSSAGSPLHF.

The chain is built from TRBV7-3 and TRBJ2-3, with D perhaps matching TRBD2 (6 bases). The CDR3 loop spans 13 amino acids. Germline assignment: CDR1 SGHTA and CDR2 FQGTGA. V lost 5 bases and J 6 bases, leaving 12 bases between the germline ends. The CDR3 sequence: CASSPGVRDTQYF. The CDR3 DNA reads TGTGCCAGCAGCCCGGGAGTACGCGATACGCAGTATTTT.

This clonotype was seen more than once but under ten times. V and J are TRBV12-3 or TRBV12-4 and TRBJ1-2; D perhaps matches TRBD1 (6 bases). Trimming removed 0 bases at V and 2 bases at J, with 10 bases between. This CDR3 is built from 15 residues. CDR3 nucleotides: TGTGCCAGCAGTTTAGCGGGGGGGGCGAACTATGGCTACACCTTC. Its translation: CASSLAGGANYGYTF.

The chain couples TRBV6-1 to TRBJ2-1; tentative D call: TRBD1 (6 bases). The ends were cut back, 0 bases at V and 10 bases at J, with 13 bases in the middle. Germline V CDR1 and CDR2: MNHNS, SASEGT. The CDR3 is made up of 14 amino acids. CDR3 amino acids: CASSEAGGLGEQFF. CDR3 in DNA: TGTGCCAGCAGTGAAGCAGGGGGATTAGGGGAGCAGTTCTTC.

This clonotype came up many times. J is TRBJ1-3 and V is TRBV9, with D possibly being TRBD1 (5 bases). The CDR3 sequence is 16 residues long. Deletions cut 0 bases from V and 4 bases from J, with 14 bases between. The germline CDR1 and CDR2 sequences are SGDLS and YYNGEE. CDR3 amino acids: CASSVANRHVGNTIYF. Here the CDR3 DNA reads TGTGCCAGCAGCGTAGCTAACAGGCACGTGGGAAACACCATATATTTT.

A few counts support this clonotype. The chain recombines TRBV6-2 or TRBV6-3 with TRBJ2-3, with no clear D. V dropped 0 bases and J dropped 0 bases, with 13 bases sitting between them. Germline-derived CDR1 and CDR2 are MNHEY and SVGEGT. The CDR3 is 17 amino acids. CDR3 bases: TGTGCCAGCAGTTACTCGACCGTAGCTACTAGCACAGATACGCAGTATTTT. Protein: CASSYSTVATSTDTQYF.

Of note for this clonotype: This may be a read error: a much more frequent sequence differs by one nucleotide. This sequence joins TRBV19 and TRBJ2-1; no definite D call. Germline V lookup: CDR1 LNHDA, CDR2 SQIVND (reference sequence). The CDR3 has 13 residues. The CDR3 region has the DNA TGTGCCGGTAGTATAGGTCTAAACAATGAGCAGTTCTTC. It codes for CAGSIGLNNEQFF.

Only a few counts were recorded for this clonotype. V and J are TRBV2 and TRBJ2-5, with 7 positions matching TRBD1. The CDR3 loop spans 13 amino acids. Germline trimming cut 5 bases from V and 3 bases from J; bases unmatched to any gene: 3. Germline loops: CDR1 SNHLY, CDR2 FYNNEI. CDR3 loop: CASSIGTEETQYF. In DNA, the CDR3 is TGTGCCAGCAGTATTGGGACAGAAGAGACCCAGTACTTC.

CDR3 sequence: CASSRRIHF. In nucleotides, the CDR3 is TGCGCCAGCAGCCGGAGAATCCACTTT. This chain connects TRBV4-1 to TRBJ1-6; D remains unclear. Germline values: CDR1 MGHRA, CDR2 YSYEKL. This CDR3 has 9 residues. V was trimmed by 4 bases and J by 17 bases, leaving 6 bases between them.

This clonotype was found a few times. The chain is built from TRBV24-1 and TRBJ2-7, with 8 bases identical to TRBD1. The length of the CDR3 is 13 residues. Germline V gene sequence: CDR1 KGHDR, CDR2 SFDVKD. The V gene end was trimmed by 8 bases and the J gene end by 0 bases; junction bases not matched to a gene: 2. Written as DNA, the CDR3 is TGTGCCACCAAGGACAGGGACTCCTACGAGCAGTACTTC. This sequence encodes CATKDRDSYEQYF.

This clonotype was counted ten times or more. This chain joins TRBV3-1 and TRBJ2-6; D not certain. CDR1 is LGHDT, CDR2 YNNKEL, per germline (reference sequence). The CDR3 spans 13 residues. Trimming cost V 0 bases and J 8 bases, with 5 bases left between them. The CDR3 DNA reads TGTGCCAGCAGCCAAGATTCGACCAACGTCCTGACTTTC. Protein sequence: CASSQDSTNVLTF.

The chain combines TRBV7-3 with TRBJ2-1; 9 bases are a match to TRBD2. CDR3 length: 15 amino acids. Trimming removed 2 bases from V and 9 bases from J; junction bases left unmatched: 8. Germline V gives CDR1 SGHTA, CDR2 FQGTGA. DNA for the CDR3: TGTGCCAGCAGCTTATGGCCTAGCGGGGTCGTTGAGCAGTTCTTC. This gives the protein CASSLWPSGVVEQFF.